This TCR beta chain was recorded in a study of T cells in Graves' hyperthyroidism and ophthalmopathy. This clonotype was recorded many times. Germline-derived CDR1 and CDR2 are MNHNS and SASEGT. The CDR3 is made up of 13 amino acids. V was shortened by 1 base and J by 5 bases, with 9 bases between the two germline ends. RNA transcripts were the template for amplifying TCR beta CDR3 regions. HTBI primers drove first-round RT-PCR of the TCR CDR3. TCRdb redid the calling of the multiplex PCR reads with MiXCR, one entry per CDR3 protein. The profile shows 200,000 to 250,000 distinct CDR3 sequences, roughly 15% of them singletons.

This rearrangement joins TRBV6-1 to TRBJ2-7; TRBD1 is a possible D gene (5 bases). Sequencing used blood. The TCR originated in a woman aged 18 to 35 with Graves' ophthalmopathy. In DNA form, the CDR3 reads TGTGCCAGCAGTGAAGTCAGGGTCGACGAGCAGTACTTC. Encoded protein: CASSEVRVDEQYF.